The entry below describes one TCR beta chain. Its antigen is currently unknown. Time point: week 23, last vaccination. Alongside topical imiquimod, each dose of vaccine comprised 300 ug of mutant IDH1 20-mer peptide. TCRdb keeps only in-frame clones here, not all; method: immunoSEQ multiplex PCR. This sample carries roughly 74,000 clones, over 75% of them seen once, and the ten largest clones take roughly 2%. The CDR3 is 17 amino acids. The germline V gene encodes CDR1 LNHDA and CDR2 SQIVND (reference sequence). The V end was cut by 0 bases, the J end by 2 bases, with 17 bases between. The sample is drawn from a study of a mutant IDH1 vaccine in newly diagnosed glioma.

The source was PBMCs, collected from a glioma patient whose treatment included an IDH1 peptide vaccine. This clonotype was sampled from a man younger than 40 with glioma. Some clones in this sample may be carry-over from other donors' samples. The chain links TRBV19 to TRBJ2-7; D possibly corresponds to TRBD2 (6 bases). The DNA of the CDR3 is TGTGCCAGTAGTATAGAAAGGTGGGTGGAGGGAACCTACGAGCAGTACTTC. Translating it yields CASSIERWVEGTYEQYF. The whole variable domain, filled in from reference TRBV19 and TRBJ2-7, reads DGGITQSPKYLFRKEGQNVTLSCEQNLNHDAMYWYRQDPGQGLRLIYYSQIVNDFQKGDIAEGYSVSREKKESFPLTVTSAQKNPTAFYLCASSIERWVEGTYEQYFGPGTRLTVT.